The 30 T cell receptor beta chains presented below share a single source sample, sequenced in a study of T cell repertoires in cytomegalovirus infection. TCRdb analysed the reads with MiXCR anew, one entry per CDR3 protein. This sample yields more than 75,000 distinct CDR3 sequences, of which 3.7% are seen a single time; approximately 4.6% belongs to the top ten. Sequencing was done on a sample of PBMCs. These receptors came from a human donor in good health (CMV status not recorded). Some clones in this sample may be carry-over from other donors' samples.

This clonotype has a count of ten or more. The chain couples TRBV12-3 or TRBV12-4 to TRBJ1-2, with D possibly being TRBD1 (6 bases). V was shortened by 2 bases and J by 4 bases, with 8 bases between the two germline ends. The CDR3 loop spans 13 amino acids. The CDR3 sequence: CASSLSDSYGYTF. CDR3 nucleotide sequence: TGTGCCAGCAGTTTATCGGACAGCTATGGCTACACCTTC.

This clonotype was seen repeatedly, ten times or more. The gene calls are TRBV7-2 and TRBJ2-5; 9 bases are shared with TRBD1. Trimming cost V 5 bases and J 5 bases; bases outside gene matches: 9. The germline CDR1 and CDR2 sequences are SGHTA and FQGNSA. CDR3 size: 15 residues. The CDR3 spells CASSVTGGPTETQYF. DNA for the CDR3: TGTGCCAGCAGCGTCACAGGGGGCCCGACGGAGACCCAGTACTTC. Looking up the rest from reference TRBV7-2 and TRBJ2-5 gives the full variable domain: GAGVSQSPSNKVTEKGKDVELRCDPISGHTALYWYRQSLGQGLEFLIYFQGNSAPDKSGLPSDRFSAERTGGSVSTLTIQRTQQEDSAVYLCASSVTGGPTETQYFGPGTRLLVL.

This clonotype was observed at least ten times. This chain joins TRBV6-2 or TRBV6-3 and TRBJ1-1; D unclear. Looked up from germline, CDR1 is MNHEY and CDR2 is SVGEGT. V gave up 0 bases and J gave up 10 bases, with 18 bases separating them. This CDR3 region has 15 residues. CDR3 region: CASSYSSSGFRVAFF. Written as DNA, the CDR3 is TGTGCCAGCAGTTACTCATCTTCGGGGTTTCGTGTAGCTTTCTTT.

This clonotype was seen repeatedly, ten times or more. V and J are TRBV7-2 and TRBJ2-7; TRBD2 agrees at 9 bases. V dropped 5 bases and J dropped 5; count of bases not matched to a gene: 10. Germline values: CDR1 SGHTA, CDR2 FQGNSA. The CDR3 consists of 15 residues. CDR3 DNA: TGTGCCAGCAGCCCCAAAGCGGGGGGCTACCACGAGCAGTACTTC. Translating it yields CASSPKAGGYHEQYF.

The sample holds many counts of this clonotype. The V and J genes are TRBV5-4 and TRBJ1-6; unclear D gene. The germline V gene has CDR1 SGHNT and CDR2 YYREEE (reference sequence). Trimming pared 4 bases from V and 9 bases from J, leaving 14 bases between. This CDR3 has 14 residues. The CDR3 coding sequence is TGTGCCAGCAGCCTCGAGTCCCTTGGTTCACCCCTCCACTTT. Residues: CASSLESLGSPLHF.

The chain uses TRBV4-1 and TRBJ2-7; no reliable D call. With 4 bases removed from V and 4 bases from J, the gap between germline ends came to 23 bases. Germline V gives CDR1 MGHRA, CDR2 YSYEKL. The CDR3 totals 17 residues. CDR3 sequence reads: CASSRSLFSLGHYEQYF. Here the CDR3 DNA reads TGCGCCAGCAGCCGGAGCCTTTTCAGTCTAGGCCATTACGAGCAGTACTTC.

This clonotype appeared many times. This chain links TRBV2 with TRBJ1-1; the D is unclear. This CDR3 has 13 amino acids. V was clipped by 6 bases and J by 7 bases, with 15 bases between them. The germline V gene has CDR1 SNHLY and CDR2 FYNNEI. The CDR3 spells CASRGVRRLEAFF. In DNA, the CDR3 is TGTGCCAGCAGAGGAGTCCGGCGCCTTGAAGCTTTCTTT.

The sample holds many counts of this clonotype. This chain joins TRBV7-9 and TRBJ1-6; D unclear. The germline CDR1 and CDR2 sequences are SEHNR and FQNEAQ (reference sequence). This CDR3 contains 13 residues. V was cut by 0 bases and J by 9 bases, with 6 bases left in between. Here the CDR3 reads CASSLAGSSPLHF. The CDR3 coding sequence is TGTGCCAGCAGCTTAGCAGGGAGTTCACCCCTCCACTTT.

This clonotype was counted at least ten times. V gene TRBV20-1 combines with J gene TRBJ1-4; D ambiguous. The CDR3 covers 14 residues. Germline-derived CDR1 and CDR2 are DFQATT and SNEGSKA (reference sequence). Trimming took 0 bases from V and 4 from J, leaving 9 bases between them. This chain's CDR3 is CSARDGRYNEKLFF. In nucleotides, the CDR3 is TGCAGTGCTAGAGATGGCAGGTATAATGAAAAACTGTTTTTT.

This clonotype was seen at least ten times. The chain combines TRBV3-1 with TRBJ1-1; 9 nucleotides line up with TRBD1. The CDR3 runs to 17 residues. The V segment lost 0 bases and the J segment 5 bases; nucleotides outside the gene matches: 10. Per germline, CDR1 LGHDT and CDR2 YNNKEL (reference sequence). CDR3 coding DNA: TGTGCCAGCAGCCAAGAGAAAGGGACAGGGTATCGGACTGAAGCTTTCTTT. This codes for CASSQEKGTGYRTEAFF.

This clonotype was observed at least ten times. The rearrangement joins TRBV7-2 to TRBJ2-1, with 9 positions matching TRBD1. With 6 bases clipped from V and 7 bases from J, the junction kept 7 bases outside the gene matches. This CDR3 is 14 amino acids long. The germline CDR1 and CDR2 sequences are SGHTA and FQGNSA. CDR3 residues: CASRRDRVGNEQFF. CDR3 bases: TGTGCCAGCAGAAGGGACAGGGTCGGGAATGAGCAGTTCTTC.

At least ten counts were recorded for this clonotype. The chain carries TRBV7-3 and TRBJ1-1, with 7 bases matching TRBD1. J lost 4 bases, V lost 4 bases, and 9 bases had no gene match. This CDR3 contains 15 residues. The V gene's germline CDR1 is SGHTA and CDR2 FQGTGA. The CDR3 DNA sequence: TGTGCCAGCAGCTCAGGGGGTAGGGAGGGCACTGAAGCTTTCTTT. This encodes CASSSGGREGTEAFF.

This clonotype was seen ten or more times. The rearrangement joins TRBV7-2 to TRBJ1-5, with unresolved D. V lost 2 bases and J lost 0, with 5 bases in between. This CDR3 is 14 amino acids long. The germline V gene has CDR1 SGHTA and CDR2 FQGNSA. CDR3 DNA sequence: TGTGCCAGCAGCTTAATTAATAGCAATCAGCCCCAGCATTTT. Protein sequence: CASSLINSNQPQHF.

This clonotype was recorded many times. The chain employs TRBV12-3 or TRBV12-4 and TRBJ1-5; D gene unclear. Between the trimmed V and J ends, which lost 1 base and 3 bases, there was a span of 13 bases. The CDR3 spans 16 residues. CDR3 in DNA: TGTGCCAGCAGTTTAGGTAGTTCAGGAATCAATCAGCCCCAGCATTTT. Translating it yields CASSLGSSGINQPQHF.

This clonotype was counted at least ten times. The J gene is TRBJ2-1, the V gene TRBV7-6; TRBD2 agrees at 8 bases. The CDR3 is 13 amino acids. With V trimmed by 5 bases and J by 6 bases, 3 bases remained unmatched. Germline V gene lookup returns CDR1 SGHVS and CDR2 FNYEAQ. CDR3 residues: CASSMGLGNEQFF. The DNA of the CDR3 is TGTGCCAGCAGCATGGGACTAGGCAATGAGCAGTTCTTC.

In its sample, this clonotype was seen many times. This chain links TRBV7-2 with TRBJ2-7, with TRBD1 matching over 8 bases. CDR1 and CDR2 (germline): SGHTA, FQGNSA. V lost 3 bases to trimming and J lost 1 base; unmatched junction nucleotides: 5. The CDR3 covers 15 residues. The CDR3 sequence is CASSLDRDSSYEQYF. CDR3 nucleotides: TGTGCCAGCAGCTTGGACAGGGACTCATCCTACGAGCAGTACTTC.

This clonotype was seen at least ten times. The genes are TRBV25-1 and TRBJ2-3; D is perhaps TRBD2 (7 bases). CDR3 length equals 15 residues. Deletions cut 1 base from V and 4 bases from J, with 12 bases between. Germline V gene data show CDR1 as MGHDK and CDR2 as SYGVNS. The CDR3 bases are TGTGCCAGCAGTGAATGGGGGGGGCGCGCAGATACGCAGTATTTT. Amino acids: CASSEWGGRADTQYF.

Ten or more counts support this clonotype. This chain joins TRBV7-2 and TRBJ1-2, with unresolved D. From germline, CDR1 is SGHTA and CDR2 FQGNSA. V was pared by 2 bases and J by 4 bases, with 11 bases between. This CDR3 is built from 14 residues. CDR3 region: CASSLNHNSYGYTF. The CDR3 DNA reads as TGTGCCAGCAGCTTAAACCATAACTCCTATGGCTACACCTTC.

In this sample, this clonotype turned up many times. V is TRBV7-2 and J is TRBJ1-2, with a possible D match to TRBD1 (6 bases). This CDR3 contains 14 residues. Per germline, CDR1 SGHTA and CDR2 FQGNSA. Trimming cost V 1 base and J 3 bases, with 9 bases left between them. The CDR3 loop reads CASSLGGTYYGYTF. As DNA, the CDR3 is TGTGCCAGCAGCTTAGGTGGGACATACTATGGCTACACCTTC.

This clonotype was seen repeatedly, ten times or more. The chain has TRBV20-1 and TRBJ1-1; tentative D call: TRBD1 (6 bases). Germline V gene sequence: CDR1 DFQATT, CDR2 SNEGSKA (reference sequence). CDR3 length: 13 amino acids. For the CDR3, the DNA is TGCAGCGGAACACGTAGGGGGGACACTGAAGCTTTCTTT. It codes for CSGTRRGDTEAFF.

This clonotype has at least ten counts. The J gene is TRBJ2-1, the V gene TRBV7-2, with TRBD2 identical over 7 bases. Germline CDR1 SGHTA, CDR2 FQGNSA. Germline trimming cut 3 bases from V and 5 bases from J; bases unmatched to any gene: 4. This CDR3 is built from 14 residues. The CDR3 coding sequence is TGTGCCAGCAGCTTTATCCGGGGGGACAATGAGCAGTTCTTC. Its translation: CASSFIRGDNEQFF. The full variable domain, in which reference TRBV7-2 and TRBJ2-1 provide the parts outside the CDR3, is GAGVSQSPSNKVTEKGKDVELRCDPISGHTALYWYRQSLGQGLEFLIYFQGNSAPDKSGLPSDRFSAERTGGSVSTLTIQRTQQEDSAVYLCASSFIRGDNEQFFGPGTRLTVL.

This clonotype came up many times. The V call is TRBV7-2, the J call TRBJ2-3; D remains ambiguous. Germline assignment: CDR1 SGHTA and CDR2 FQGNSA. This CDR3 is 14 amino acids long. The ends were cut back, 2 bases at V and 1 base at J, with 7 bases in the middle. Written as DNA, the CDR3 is TGTGCCAGCAGCTTAAAGAGCCGCACAGATACGCAGTATTTT. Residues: CASSLKSRTDTQYF.

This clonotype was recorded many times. The CDR3 DNA reads as TGCAGTGCGACCCACACCAGGGGCCACGAGCAGTACTTC. Translated: CSATHTRGHEQYF. V and J are TRBV20-1 and TRBJ2-7; D is possibly TRBD1 (6 bases). The CDR3 has 13 amino acids. Between the trimmed V and J ends, which lost 6 bases and 5 bases, there was a span of 17 bases. CDR1 is DFQATT and CDR2 is SNEGSKA in the germline V gene (reference sequence).

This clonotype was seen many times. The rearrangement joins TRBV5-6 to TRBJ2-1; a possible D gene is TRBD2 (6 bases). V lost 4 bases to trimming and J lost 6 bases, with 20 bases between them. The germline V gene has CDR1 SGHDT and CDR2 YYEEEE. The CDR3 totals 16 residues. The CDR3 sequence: CASSPRGLFYLNEQFF. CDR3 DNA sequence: TGTGCCAGCAGCCCAAGGGGACTTTTCTACCTCAATGAGCAGTTCTTC.

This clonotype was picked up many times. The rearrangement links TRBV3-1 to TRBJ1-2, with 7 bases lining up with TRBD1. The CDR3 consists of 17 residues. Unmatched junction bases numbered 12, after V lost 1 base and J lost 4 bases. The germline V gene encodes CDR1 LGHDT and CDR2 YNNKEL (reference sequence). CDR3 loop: CASSQGKYSGQFYGYTF. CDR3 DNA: TGTGCCAGCAGCCAAGGGAAGTATTCGGGACAGTTCTATGGCTACACCTTC.

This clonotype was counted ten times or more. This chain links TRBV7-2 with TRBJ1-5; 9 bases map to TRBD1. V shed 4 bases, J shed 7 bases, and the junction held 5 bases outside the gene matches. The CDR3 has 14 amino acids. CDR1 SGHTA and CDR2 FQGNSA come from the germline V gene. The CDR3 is CASSSQGAGQPQHF. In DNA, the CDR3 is TGTGCCAGCAGCTCACAGGGGGCTGGGCAGCCCCAGCATTTT. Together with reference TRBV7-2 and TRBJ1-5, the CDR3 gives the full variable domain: GAGVSQSPSNKVTEKGKDVELRCDPISGHTALYWYRQSLGQGLEFLIYFQGNSAPDKSGLPSDRFSAERTGGSVSTLTIQRTQQEDSAVYLCASSSQGAGQPQHFGDGTRLSIL.

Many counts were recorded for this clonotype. As DNA, the CDR3 is TGTGCCAGCAGCTTGACGACAGGGGGCGGCTATGGCTACACCTTC. It specifies CASSLTTGGGYGYTF. The V gene is TRBV7-2, the J gene TRBJ1-2; the match to TRBD1 covers 10 bases. Germline V gene sequence: CDR1 SGHTA, CDR2 FQGNSA. This CDR3 region has 15 residues. V was clipped by 3 bases and J by 4 bases; unmatched bases: 5.

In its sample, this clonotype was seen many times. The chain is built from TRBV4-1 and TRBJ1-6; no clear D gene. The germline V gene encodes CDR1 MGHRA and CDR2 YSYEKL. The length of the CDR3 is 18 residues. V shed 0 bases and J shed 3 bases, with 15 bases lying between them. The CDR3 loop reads CASSQEEGLTFYNSPLHF. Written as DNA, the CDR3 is TGCGCCAGCAGCCAAGAAGAAGGCCTTACCTTCTATAATTCACCCCTCCACTTT.

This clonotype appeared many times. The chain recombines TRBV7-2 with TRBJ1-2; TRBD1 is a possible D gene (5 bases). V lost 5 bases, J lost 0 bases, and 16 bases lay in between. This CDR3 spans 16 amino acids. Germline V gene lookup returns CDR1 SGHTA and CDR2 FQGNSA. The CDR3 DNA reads TGTGCCAGCAGCCCAAGACAACGGGGGACTAACTATGGCTACACCTTC. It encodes CASSPRQRGTNYGYTF. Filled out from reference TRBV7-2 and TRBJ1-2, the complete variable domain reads GAGVSQSPSNKVTEKGKDVELRCDPISGHTALYWYRQSLGQGLEFLIYFQGNSAPDKSGLPSDRFSAERTGGSVSTLTIQRTQQEDSAVYLCASSPRQRGTNYGYTFGSGTRLTVV.

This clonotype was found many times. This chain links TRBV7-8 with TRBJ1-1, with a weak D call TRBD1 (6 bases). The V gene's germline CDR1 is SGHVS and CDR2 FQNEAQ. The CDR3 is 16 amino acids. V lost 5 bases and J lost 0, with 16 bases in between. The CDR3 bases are TGTGCCAGCAGCCATCGACAGGCCGTCATGAACACTGAAGCTTTCTTT. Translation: CASSHRQAVMNTEAFF.